This T cell receptor beta chain was sequenced during a study of low-dose radiotherapy and immunotherapy resistance in tumors. Study at large: Each fraction given to Cohort 2 every two weeks delivered 1 Gy, and the total reached 13 Gy over 26 weeks. Intravenous cyclophosphamide 200 mg/m2 was given every two weeks, one day before radiation and immunotherapy.

In this sample, this clonotype turned up many times. Time point in this sample: after trial treatment. As to treatment: LDRT plus nivolumab, ipilimumab, low-dose cyclophosphamide and aspirin (RACIN trial). The donors, trial participants, received nivolumab, ipilimumab, aspirin, low-dose cyclophosphamide and low-dose radiotherapy. Qualifying patients carried advanced solid tumors devoid of tumor-infiltrating lymphocytes. The germline CDR1 and CDR2 sequences are SEHNR and FQNEAQ (reference sequence). This CDR3 has 15 residues. Trimming left V 5 bases short and J 5 bases short, with 18 bases between. Alpha and beta chains were covered, as first-strand cDNA relied on TRAV- and TRBV-specific primers. The TCRs were subjected to amplification over roughly 18 PCR cycles employing a constant-region primer in conjunction with a V-primer adapter. TCRdb reprocessed the reads via MiXCR and lists one record per CDR3 protein. The profile covers about 100,000 distinct CDR3 sequences, with 20% to 25% appearing a single time and 4.1% taken by the ten largest.

The sequence derives from a male donor with prostate cancer. J is TRBJ2-5 and V is TRBV7-9; D is perhaps TRBD2 (7 bases). The input for sequencing was PBMCs, taken after low-dose radiotherapy plus immunotherapy. The CDR3 DNA follows: TGTGCCAGCAGCCCCGAGGGGGGGGGCTCGGAGACCCAGTACTTC. Translation: CASSPEGGGSETQYF.